Listed below are T cell receptor beta chains from one sample, sequenced in a study of cytomegalovirus exposure and HLA in healthy donors. This table comes from immunoSEQ multiplex PCR, and its TCRdb copy is limited to in-frame clones, with some not included. The repertoire holds 140,000 to 150,000 clones, more than 80% seen once, with roughly 4% in the top ten. The sample was PBMCs. These receptors came from a woman in her thirties or forties in good health and CMV-seropositive. Each CDR3 is given with its conserved first and last residue. A D gene is named only where the DNA matches it firmly. Size is stated for part of the rows, as once, few or many counts, or as a class when the clone is expanded.

clone size	D gene	V gene	J gene	CDR3 protein	CDR3 DNA
NA	TRBD2	TRBV7-8	TRBJ2-5	CASHLRSSGQETQYF	TGTGCCAGCCACCTTAGATCTAGCGGCCAAGAGACCCAGTACTTC
NA	NA	TRBV4-2	TRBJ1-6	CASSQNTSPLHF	TGTGCCAGCAGCCAGAACACGTCACCCCTCCACTTT
NA	NA	TRBV10-1	TRBJ2-1	CASSAPPGEQFF	TGCGCCAGCAGCGCCCCGCCGGGGGAGCAGTTCTTC
NA	NA	TRBV6-6	TRBJ2-7	CASRTESRGNYEQYF	TGTGCCAGCAGGACGGAAAGTAGGGGGAACTACGAGCAGTACTTC
NA	NA	TRBV5-1	TRBJ1-2	CASSLESNGYTF	TGCGCCAGCAGCTTGGAAAGCAACGGCTACACCTTC
NA	NA	TRBV7-9	TRBJ1-2	CASSPFGLAADYGYTF	TGTGCCAGCAGCCCCTTTGGGTTAGCGGCTGACTATGGCTACACCTTC
NA	NA	TRBV28	TRBJ2-5	CASGRGYQETQYF	TGTGCCAGCGGGAGGGGGTACCAAGAGACCCAGTACTTC
NA	NA	TRBV18	TRBJ1-5	CASSEGRTNQPQHF	TGTGCCAGCTCGGAAGGACGGACTAATCAGCCCCAGCATTTT
NA	NA	TRBV15	TRBJ2-6	CATSRTGSGANVLTF	TGTGCCACAAGCAGGACGGGCTCTGGGGCCAACGTCCTGACTTTC
NA	TRBD2	TRBV9	TRBJ2-2	CASSEELSGTSGASNTGELFF	TGTGCCAGCAGCGAGGAGTTATCCGGGACTAGCGGGGCCTCGAACACCGGGGAGCTGTTTTTT
NA	NA	TRBV28	TRBJ1-3	CASSRQGNTIYF	TGTGCCAGCAGCAGACAGGGAAACACCATATATTTT
NA	NA	TRBV19	TRBJ1-4	CASSKGAAREKLFF	TGTGCCAGTAGTAAGGGAGCCGCTAGAGAAAAACTGTTTTTT
few	NA	TRBV6-6	TRBJ2-5	CASSYKETQYF	TGTGCCAGCAGTTATAAAGAGACCCAGTACTTC
NA	TRBD2	TRBV9	TRBJ2-7	CASSPTGTKGSEQYF	TGTGCCAGCAGCCCCACGGGGACTAAGGGGTCGGAGCAGTACTTC
NA	NA	TRBV7-2	TRBJ1-6	CASSLDRVSPLHF	TGTGCCAGCAGCTTAGACAGGGTTTCACCCCTCCACTTT
NA	NA	TRBV2	TRBJ2-1	CASTLAGPSSYNEQFF	TGTGCCAGCACTCTTGCGGGCCCGAGCTCCTACAATGAGCAGTTCTTC
NA	TRBD1	TRBV27	TRBJ2-7	CASSLTGGGSYEQYF	TGTGCCAGCAGTTTAACAGGGGGAGGTTCCTACGAGCAGTACTTC
NA	TRBD2	TRBV2	TRBJ2-5	CASRREGGETQYF	TGTGCCAGCAGGAGGGAGGGAGGGGAGACCCAGTACTTC
NA	TRBD1	TRBV5-1	TRBJ2-7	CASSLTGVEQYF	TGCGCCAGCAGCTTGACAGGGGTCGAGCAGTACTTC
NA	TRBD2	TRBV5-1	TRBJ2-1	CASSLASGRGGNEQFF	TGCGCCAGCAGCTTGGCAAGCGGGAGAGGTGGGAATGAGCAGTTCTTC
once	NA	TRBV7-9	TRBJ2-1	CASSFFVDNEQFF	TGTGCCAGCAGCTTTTTCGTAGACAATGAGCAGTTCTTC
NA	TRBD1	TRBV2	TRBJ1-6	CASTKTGVNSPLHF	TGTGCCAGCACTAAGACAGGGGTAAATTCACCCCTCCACTTT
NA	NA	TRBV15	TRBJ1-2	CATSRDSFSGNYGYTF	TGTGCCACCAGCAGAGACTCGTTTTCAGGGAACTATGGCTACACCTTC
NA	NA	TRBV5-4	TRBJ2-7	CASSLVTWGESSYEQYF	TGTGCCAGCAGCTTGGTTACGTGGGGGGAGTCCTCCTACGAGCAGTACTTC
NA	NA	TRBV28	TRBJ2-3	CASSTGSPDTQYF	TGTGCCAGCAGTACAGGGTCCCCAGATACGCAGTATTTT
NA	TRBD1	TRBV10-2	TRBJ1-5	CASSERQGDQPQHF	TGCGCCAGCAGTGAGAGACAGGGGGATCAGCCCCAGCATTTT
NA	TRBD2	TRBV11-2	TRBJ2-7	CASSSGTIEQYF	TGTGCCAGCAGCTCCGGGACTATTGAGCAGTACTTC
few	NA	TRBV5-4	TRBJ2-7	CASSLETSSYEQYF	TGTGCCAGCAGCTTGGAGACTAGCTCCTACGAGCAGTACTTC
NA	TRBD1	TRBV7-3	TRBJ1-5	CASSLQPGQNMEGNQPQHF	TGTGCCAGCAGCTTACAACCGGGACAGAACATGGAGGGCAATCAGCCCCAGCATTTT
once	NA	TRBV10-3	TRBJ1-4	CASRGQENEKLFF	TGTGCCTCCCGTGGGCAGGAAAATGAAAAACTGTTTTTT
few	NA	TRBV2	TRBJ1-1	CARQTGRDTEAFF	TGTGCCAGGCAAACAGGGCGGGACACTGAAGCTTTCTTT
NA	NA	TRBV27	TRBJ2-7	CASSLIGHDEQYF	TGTGCCAGCAGTTTAATCGGTCACGACGAGCAGTACTTC
few	NA	TRBV10-3	TRBJ2-3	CAAARRAGSTDTQYF	TGTGCCGCCGCCCGTCGAGCGGGTAGCACAGATACGCAGTATTTT
NA	NA	TRBV5-1	TRBJ1-5	CASSLALGGQPQHF	TGCGCCAGCAGCTTGGCGCTGGGAGGACAGCCCCAGCATTTT
few	TRBD1	TRBV7-2	TRBJ2-1	CASSLGRTGGNEQFF	TGTGCCAGCAGCTTAGGTCGTACAGGGGGAAATGAGCAGTTCTTC
NA	TRBD1	TRBV23-1	TRBJ2-1	CASSQPGQGVSPNYEQFF	TGCGCCAGCAGTCAACCCGGACAGGGTGTTTCCCCCAATTATGAGCAGTTCTTC
NA	TRBD1	TRBV5-6	TRBJ2-7	CASSFRQGLGYEQYF	TGTGCCAGCAGCTTTCGACAGGGGCTCGGCTACGAGCAGTACTTC
once	NA	TRBV16	TRBJ2-7	CASSFGGIYEQYF	TGTGCCAGCTCATTTGGGGGCATCTACGAGCAGTACTTC
NA	NA	TRBV5-8	TRBJ1-2	CASSPLNYGYTF	TGTGCCAGCAGCCCCCTCAACTATGGCTACACCTTC
once	NA	TRBV6-5	TRBJ2-3	CASSYGGFQRSYTQYF	TGTGCCAGCAGTTACGGAGGGTTTCAGAGGTCCTATACGCAGTATTTT
NA	TRBD2	TRBV2	TRBJ2-1	CASSLISGGMDNEQFF	TGTGCCAGCAGCCTGATTAGCGGGGGGATGGACAATGAGCAGTTCTTC
NA	TRBD2	TRBV2	TRBJ2-3	CASSILAGGRGTDTQYF	TGTGCCAGCAGTATTCTAGCGGGGGGGCGGGGCACAGATACGCAGTATTTT
NA	NA	TRBV5-1	TRBJ2-5	CASSWLQETQYF	TGCGCCAGCAGCTGGCTTCAAGAGACCCAGTACTTC
NA	TRBD2	TRBV25-1	TRBJ2-3	CASSHSGRGGGDTQYF	TGTGCCAGCAGCCATAGCGGGAGAGGGGGTGGAGATACGCAGTATTTT
NA	NA	TRBV7-2	TRBJ1-3	CASSFRQAGSGNTIYF	TGTGCCAGCAGCTTCAGACAGGCGGGCTCTGGAAACACCATATATTTT
once	NA	TRBV28	TRBJ1-1	CASSQGLSNTEAFF	TGTGCCAGCAGTCAGGGGCTCTCGAACACTGAAGCTTTCTTT
NA	NA	TRBV6-5	TRBJ1-2	CASSYESDNRYTF	TGTGCCAGCAGTTACGAATCTGACAACCGCTACACCTTC
few	TRBD2	TRBV2	TRBJ2-1	CASSDMKAGVGEQFF	TGTGCCAGCAGTGACATGAAAGCGGGAGTGGGTGAGCAGTTCTTC
NA	NA	TRBV7-9	TRBJ2-5	CASSLARETQYF	TGTGCCAGCAGCTTAGCGCGAGAGACCCAGTACTTC
NA	TRBD1	TRBV28	TRBJ1-2	CASTPGGFGYTF	TGTGCCAGCACCCCAGGGGGCTTTGGCTACACCTTC